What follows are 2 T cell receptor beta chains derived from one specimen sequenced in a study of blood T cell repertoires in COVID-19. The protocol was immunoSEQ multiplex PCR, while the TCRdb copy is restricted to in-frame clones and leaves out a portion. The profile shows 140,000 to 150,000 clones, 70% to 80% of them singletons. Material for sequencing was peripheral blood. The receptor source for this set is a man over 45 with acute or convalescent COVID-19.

CDR3 in amino acids: CASSLVGGEGGYTF. The CDR3, as DNA: TGTGCCAGCAGCTTAGTAGGAGGGGAGGGTGGCTACACCTTC. This rearrangement joins TRBV11-2 to TRBJ1-2; a possible D gene is TRBD1 (5 bases). This CDR3 is built from 14 residues. The V end was cut by 1 base, the J end by 7 bases, with 13 bases between. CDR1 is SGHAT and CDR2 is FQNNGV in the germline V gene. Based on the CDR3 plus reference TRBV11-2 and TRBJ1-2, the full variable domain is EAGVAQSPRYKIIEKRQSVAFWCNPISGHATLYWYQQILGQGPKLLIQFQNNGVVDDSQLPKDRFSAERLKGVDSTLKIQPAKLEDSAVYLCASSLVGGEGGYTFGSGTRLTVV.

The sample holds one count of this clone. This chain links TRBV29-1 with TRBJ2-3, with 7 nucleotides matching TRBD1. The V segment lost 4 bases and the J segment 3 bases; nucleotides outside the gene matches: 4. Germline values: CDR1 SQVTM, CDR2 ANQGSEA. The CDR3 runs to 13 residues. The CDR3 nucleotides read TGCAGCGTTGTAAGGGACAGTACAGATACGCAGTATTTT. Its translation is CSVVRDSTDTQYF.